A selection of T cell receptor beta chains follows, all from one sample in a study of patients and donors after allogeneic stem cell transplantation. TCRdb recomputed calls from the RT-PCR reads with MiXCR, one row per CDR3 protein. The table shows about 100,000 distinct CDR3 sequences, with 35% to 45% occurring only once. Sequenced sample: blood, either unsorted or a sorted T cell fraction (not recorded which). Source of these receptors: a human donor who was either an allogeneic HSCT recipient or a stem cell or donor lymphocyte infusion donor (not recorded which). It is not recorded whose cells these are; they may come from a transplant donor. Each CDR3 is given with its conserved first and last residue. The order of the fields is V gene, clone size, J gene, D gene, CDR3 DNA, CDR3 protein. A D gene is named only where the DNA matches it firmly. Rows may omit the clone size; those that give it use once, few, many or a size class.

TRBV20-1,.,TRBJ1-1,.,TGCAGTGCTTACCGGGGGCCACCCGGGCACACTGAAGCTTTCTTT,CSAYRGPPGHTEAFF
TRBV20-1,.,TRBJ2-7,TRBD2,TGCAGTGCTAGTGAGACCCGAGCTAGCGGGAGTAACGAGCAGTACTTC,CSASETRASGSNEQYF
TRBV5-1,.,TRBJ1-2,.,TGCGCCAGCAGCTTGGCAGTCGGATCAAACTATGGCTACACCTTC,CASSLAVGSNYGYTF
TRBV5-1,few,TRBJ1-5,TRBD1,TGCGCCAGCAAGATATACCAGGGGGATAGCAATCAGCCCCAGCATTTT,CASKIYQGDSNQPQHF
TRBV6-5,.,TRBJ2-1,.,TGTGCCAGCAGTTATCGGGGGAACGAGCAGTTCTTC,CASSYRGNEQFF
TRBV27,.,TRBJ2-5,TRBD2,TGTGCCAGCAGACTAGCGGGAGCAGAGACCCAGTACTTC,CASRLAGAETQYF
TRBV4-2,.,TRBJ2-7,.,TGTGCCAGCAGCCAAGAGACAGCCGTTACTCCCTACGAGCAGTACTTC,CASSQETAVTPYEQYF
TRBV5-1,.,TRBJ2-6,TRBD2,TGCGCCAGCAGCCACCACGAAGGGAGGGTCTCTGGGGCCAACGTCCTGACTTTC,CASSHHEGRVSGANVLTF
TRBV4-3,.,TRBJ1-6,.,TGCGCCAGCAGCCAGGGCGGACGTAATTCACCCCTCCACTTT,CASSQGGRNSPLHF
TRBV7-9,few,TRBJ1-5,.,TGTGCCAGCAGCTTAGTAGACCAGCCCCAGCATTTT,CASSLVDQPQHF
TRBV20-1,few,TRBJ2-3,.,TGCAGTGCTAGGAGCCCTAGCGCGAGCACAGATACGCAGTATTTT,CSARSPSASTDTQYF
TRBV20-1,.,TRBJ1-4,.,TGCAGTGCCCAGAGATACGGGTCTAATGAAAAACTGTTTTTT,CSAQRYGSNEKLFF
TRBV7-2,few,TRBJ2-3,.,TGTGCCAGCAGCCCCGGAGTAGCCCGATGGACAGATACGCAGTATTTT,CASSPGVARWTDTQYF
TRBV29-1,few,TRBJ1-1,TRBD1,TGCAGCGTCCTCCATGGTCAGGGGGCCGCGAATGAAGCTTTCTTT,CSVLHGQGAANEAFF
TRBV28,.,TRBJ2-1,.,TGTGCCAGCAAGGGATGGGTATGGAATGAGCAGTTCTTC,CASKGWVWNEQFF
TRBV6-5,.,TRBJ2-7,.,TGTGCCAGCAGGTCCAGCTACGAGCAGTACTTC,CASRSSYEQYF
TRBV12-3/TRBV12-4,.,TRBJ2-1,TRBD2,TGTGCCAGCAGTCTAGCGGGAGGGCGATCCTACAATGAGCAGTTCTTC,CASSLAGGRSYNEQFF
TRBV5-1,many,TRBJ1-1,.,TGCGCCAGCAGCTTGGACCTTATTAACACTGAAGCTTTCTTT,CASSLDLINTEAFF
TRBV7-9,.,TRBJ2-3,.,TGTGCCAGCAGCTTACAGTCTAGCAACACAGATACGCAGTATTTT,CASSLQSSNTDTQYF
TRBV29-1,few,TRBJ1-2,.,TGCAGCGTTGAAAGTGGTGGGGATGGCTACACCTTC,CSVESGGDGYTF
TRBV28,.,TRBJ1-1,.,TGTGCCAGCGGACACTCTTACACTGAAGCTTTCTTT,CASGHSYTEAFF
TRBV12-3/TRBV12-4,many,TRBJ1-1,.,TGTGCCAGCAGTCGCAATCTGAACACTGAAGCTTTCTTT,CASSRNLNTEAFF
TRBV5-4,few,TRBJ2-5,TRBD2,TGTGCCAGCAGCCCCCAGGGTAGCGGGAGAAAAGAGACCCAGTACTTC,CASSPQGSGRKETQYF
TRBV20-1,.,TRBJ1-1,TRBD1,TGCAGTGCTAGGTGGGACAGGGTGTCTGAAGCTTTCTTT,CSARWDRVSEAFF
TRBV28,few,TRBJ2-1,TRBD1,TGTGCCAGCAGTTCCGTAGGGACAGGGGGCGTTGAGCAGTTCTTC,CASSSVGTGGVEQFF
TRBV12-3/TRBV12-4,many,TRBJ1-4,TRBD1,TGTGCCAGCAGTCGGACAGGCGCTAATGAAAAACTGTTTTTT,CASSRTGANEKLFF
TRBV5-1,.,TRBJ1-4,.,TGCGCCAGCAGACCGGACCCGAACGAAAAACTGTTTTTT,CASRPDPNEKLFF
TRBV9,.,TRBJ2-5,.,TGTGCCAGCAGCGTCCGGGGAGAGACCCAGTACTTC,CASSVRGETQYF
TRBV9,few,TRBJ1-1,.,TGTGCCAGCAGCGTATCTGGGAACACTGAAGCTTTCTTT,CASSVSGNTEAFF
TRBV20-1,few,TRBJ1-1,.,TGCAGTGCTAGAGAATATAGATACACTGAAGCTTTCTTT,CSAREYRYTEAFF
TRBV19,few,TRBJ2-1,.,TGTGCCAGTAGTACCCTTGGTAATGAGCAGTTCTTC,CASSTLGNEQFF
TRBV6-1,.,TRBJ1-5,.,TGTGCCAGCTTTAGGTCGGGGTTTAATCAGCCCCAGCATTTT,CASFRSGFNQPQHF
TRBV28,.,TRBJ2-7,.,TGTGCCAGCAGTATCCTGACAGAAACCTACGAGCAGTACTTC,CASSILTETYEQYF
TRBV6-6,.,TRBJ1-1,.,TGTGCCAGCAGTTACTCGGGTCCCACTGAAGCTTTCTTT,CASSYSGPTEAFF
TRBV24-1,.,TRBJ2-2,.,TGTGCCACCAGTGAGACGTACGGGGGGAACACCGGGGAGCTGTTTTTT,CATSETYGGNTGELFF
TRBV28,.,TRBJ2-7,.,TGTGCCAGCAGCCTTGACAGTGCCGCGGCGTACTTC,CASSLDSAAAYF
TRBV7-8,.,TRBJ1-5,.,TGTGCCAGCAGCCACTGGGAAGGACAGCCCCAGCATTTT,CASSHWEGQPQHF
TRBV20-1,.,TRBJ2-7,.,TGCAGTGCTCTCGTCGGGGCCAAGCACGAGCAGTACTTC,CSALVGAKHEQYF
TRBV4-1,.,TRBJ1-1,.,TGCGCCAGCAGGACTACAAACCTTATGAACACTGAAGCTTTCTTT,CASRTTNLMNTEAFF
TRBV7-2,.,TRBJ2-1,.,TGTGCCAGCAGCTTAGTGTCGAGCGGTTCCTACAATGAGCAGTTCTTC,CASSLVSSGSYNEQFF
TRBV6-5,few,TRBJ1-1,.,TGTGCCAGCAGGAAGCAGGGAAACACTGAAGCTTTCTTT,CASRKQGNTEAFF
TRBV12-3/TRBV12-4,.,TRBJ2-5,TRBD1,TGTGCCAGCAGTCCTTGGACAGGCCAAGAGACCCAGTACTTC,CASSPWTGQETQYF
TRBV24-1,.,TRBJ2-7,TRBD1,TGTGCCACCAGTGATTCCGGGACAGGGCCCTACGAGCAGTACTTC,CATSDSGTGPYEQYF
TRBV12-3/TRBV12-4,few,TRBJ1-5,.,TGTGCCAGCAGCAGTAAGGGCAATCAGCCCCAGCATTTT,CASSSKGNQPQHF
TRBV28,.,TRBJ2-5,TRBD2,TGTGCCAGCAGAAGACTAGCGGGAGGGGTGACCCAGTACTTC,CASRRLAGGVTQYF
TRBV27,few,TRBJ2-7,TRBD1,TGTGCCAGCCAAGACAGGGTCGGCGAGCAGTACTTC,CASQDRVGEQYF
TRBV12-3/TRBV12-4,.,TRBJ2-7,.,TGTGCCAGCAGTTTGCGGGATTACGAGCAGTACTTC,CASSLRDYEQYF
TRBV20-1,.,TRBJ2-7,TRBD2,TGCAGTGCTAGAGATCCGAGCGGGAGGGACGAGCAGTACTTC,CSARDPSGRDEQYF
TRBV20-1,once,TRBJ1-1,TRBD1,TGCAGTGCTGTTGGACAGGGTCAGAACACTGAAGCTTTCTTT,CSAVGQGQNTEAFF
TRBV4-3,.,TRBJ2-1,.,TGCGCCAGCAGCCAAGAGAGGTACAGCAATGAGCAGTTCTTC,CASSQERYSNEQFF
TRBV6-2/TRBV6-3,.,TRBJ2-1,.,TGTGCCAGCAGTAGTCTTGGGCCCACGACACAATATGAGCAGTTCTTC,CASSSLGPTTQYEQFF
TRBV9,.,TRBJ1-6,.,TGTGCCAGCAGCTTACGACAGGCTAATTCACCCCTCCACTTT,CASSLRQANSPLHF
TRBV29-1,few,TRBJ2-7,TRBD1,TGCAGCGTAGCCGTGGACAGGGGTATCGACGAGCAGTACTTC,CSVAVDRGIDEQYF
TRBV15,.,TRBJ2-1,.,TGTGCCACCGGGTACAATGAGCAGTTCTTC,CATGYNEQFF
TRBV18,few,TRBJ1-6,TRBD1,TGTGCCAGCGCAGGACAGGGGAATAATTCACCCCTCCACTTT,CASAGQGNNSPLHF
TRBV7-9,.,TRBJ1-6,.,TGTGCCAGCAGCGATCATAATTCACCCCTCCACTTT,CASSDHNSPLHF
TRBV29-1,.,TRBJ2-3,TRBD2,TGCAGCGTCCGGGGGGTTGGGGATACGCAGTATTTT,CSVRGVGDTQYF
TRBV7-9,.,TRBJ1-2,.,TGTGCCAGCAGCTTCGGCGGCTACACCTTC,CASSFGGYTF
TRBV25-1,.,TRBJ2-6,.,TGTGCCAGCAGTGCGACTACAGGCGTAACTGGGGCCAACGTCCTGACTTTC,CASSATTGVTGANVLTF